A selection of T cell receptor beta chains follows, all from one sample in a study of T cells in Graves' hyperthyroidism and ophthalmopathy. TCRdb independently ran MiXCR on the multiplex PCR reads; one entry per CDR3 protein. The sample has a few hundred thousand distinct CDR3 sequences; roughly 14% are singletons. The sample consisted of blood. Receptors were obtained from a woman aged 18-29 years with Graves' hyperthyroidism. CDR3s include the opening cysteine and the closing phenylalanine or tryptophan. A D gene is named only where the DNA matches it firmly. Not all rows give a size; the values are once, few, many and, for expanded clones, a class.

many	TRBV12-3/TRBV12-4	TRBJ1-1	TRBD1	CASSPNPGQGSSEAFF	TGTGCCAGCAGTCCAAACCCGGGACAGGGGTCGTCTGAAGCTTTCTTT
many	TRBV10-3	TRBJ2-2	NA	CAISELASNTGELFF	TGTGCCATCAGTGAGCTCGCCAGCAACACCGGGGAGCTGTTTTTT
NA	TRBV7-8	TRBJ1-5	NA	CASSSRAGFGNQPQHF	TGTGCCAGCAGTTCACGAGCAGGGTTTGGCAATCAGCCCCAGCATTTT
many	TRBV18	TRBJ2-3	TRBD1	CASSPPRQGYTDTQYF	TGTGCCAGCTCACCCCCACGACAGGGATACACAGATACGCAGTATTTT
NA	TRBV19	TRBJ1-5	NA	CASSINPSGHQPQHF	TGTGCCAGTAGTATAAATCCCTCCGGGCATCAGCCCCAGCATTTT
few	TRBV25-1	TRBJ1-2	NA	CASLGGRGYTF	TGTGCCAGCCTGGGGGGGCGCGGCTACACCTTC
many	TRBV20-1	TRBJ2-5	NA	CSARATETQYF	TGCAGTGCTAGAGCGACGGAGACCCAGTACTTC
few	TRBV7-9	TRBJ2-1	TRBD2	CASSSGLAGGEEQFF	TGTGCCAGCAGCTCCGGACTAGCGGGGGGAGAGGAGCAGTTCTTC
many	TRBV6-4	TRBJ2-3	NA	CASSEESGGFTDTQYF	TGTGCCAGCAGTGAAGAGTCCGGGGGATTCACAGATACGCAGTATTTT
many	TRBV12-3/TRBV12-4	TRBJ2-1	NA	CASSFKSVAYNEQFF	TGTGCCAGCAGTTTTAAGAGTGTGGCGTACAATGAGCAGTTCTTC
many	TRBV12-3/TRBV12-4	TRBJ1-2	NA	CASRGFANYGYTF	TGTGCCAGCAGAGGTTTTGCTAACTATGGCTACACCTTC
many	TRBV4-1	TRBJ1-1	NA	CASSQRPQGYLNTEAFF	TGCGCCAGCAGCCAACGCCCCCAGGGCTATTTGAACACTGAAGCTTTCTTT
many	TRBV6-1	TRBJ1-2	TRBD1	CATRLQGADGYTF	TGTGCCACCCGACTCCAGGGGGCGGATGGCTACACCTTC
many	TRBV9	TRBJ2-5	NA	CASSVAAEETQYF	TGTGCCAGCAGCGTAGCGGCGGAAGAGACCCAGTACTTC
NA	TRBV3-1	TRBJ2-1	TRBD2	CASSQANQYASGGGNEQFF	TGTGCCAGCAGCCAAGCAAATCAGTATGCTAGCGGGGGTGGGAATGAGCAGTTCTTC
many	TRBV6-1	TRBJ1-1	NA	CASSEGGGLNTEAFF	TGTGCCAGCAGTGAAGGGGGGGGGTTGAACACTGAAGCTTTCTTT
many	TRBV29-1	TRBJ1-3	NA	CSVGVGLSSGNTIYF	TGCAGCGTTGGAGTCGGACTGAGCTCTGGAAACACCATATATTTT
many	TRBV24-1	TRBJ2-1	TRBD2	CATSVLSGAGAKVTYNEQFF	TGTGCCACCAGTGTCCTGAGTGGAGCGGGAGCGAAGGTAACCTACAATGAGCAGTTCTTC
NA	TRBV7-9	TRBJ2-7	NA	CASSLVINEQYF	TGTGCCAGCAGCTTAGTAATAAACGAGCAGTACTTC
many	TRBV20-1	TRBJ2-5	TRBD2	CSATPDWRDSGRLGETQYF	TGCAGTGCTACCCCGGATTGGCGCGATAGCGGGAGACTGGGGGAGACCCAGTACTTC
many	TRBV29-1	TRBJ2-5	TRBD1	CSVSGTGIGHLETQYF	TGCAGCGTCTCCGGGACAGGTATTGGACATCTGGAGACCCAGTACTTC
many	TRBV6-5	TRBJ1-3	NA	CASSYPPGSGNTIYF	TGTGCCAGCAGTTACCCCCCGGGCTCTGGAAACACCATATATTTT
many	TRBV12-3/TRBV12-4	TRBJ2-5	TRBD2	CASRLLAGAEGTQYF	TGTGCCAGCAGGCTACTAGCGGGAGCTGAAGGGACCCAGTACTTC
many	TRBV19	TRBJ1-1	NA	CASSRDYWDAEAFF	TGTGCCAGTAGTAGGGACTATTGGGACGCTGAAGCTTTCTTT
many	TRBV3-1	TRBJ1-4	TRBD1	CASSQDKDRGFEKLFF	TGTGCCAGCAGCCAAGATAAGGACAGGGGCTTTGAAAAACTGTTTTTT
many	TRBV3-1	TRBJ2-2	TRBD2	CASSPRGASGNTGELFF	TGTGCCAGCAGCCCCAGAGGTGCTAGCGGGAACACCGGGGAGCTGTTTTTT
many	TRBV18	TRBJ1-3	NA	CASSPELNTIYF	TGTGCCAGCTCACCCGAACTAAACACCATATATTTT
NA	TRBV7-3	TRBJ2-1	TRBD1	CASSPQTGVVYNEQFF	TGTGCCAGCAGCCCCCAGACAGGGGTAGTCTACAATGAGCAGTTCTTC
few	TRBV6-5	TRBJ2-5	NA	CASSYSSRRWTQYF	TGTGCCAGCAGTTACTCGAGCAGGAGATGGACCCAGTACTTC
few	TRBV7-2	TRBJ2-3	TRBD2	CASSLSSGRASSTDTQYF	TGTGCCAGCAGCTTATCAAGCGGGAGGGCCTCTAGCACAGATACGCAGTATTTT
many	TRBV15	TRBJ1-5	TRBD1	CATSRDRQGWQPQHF	TGTGCCACCAGCAGAGATAGACAGGGCTGGCAGCCCCAGCATTTT
many	TRBV28	TRBJ1-5	NA	CASSPSSTSNQPQHF	TGTGCCAGCAGTCCGTCTTCCACTAGCAATCAGCCCCAGCATTTT
many	TRBV15	TRBJ2-2	TRBD2	CATSRGLAGYTGELFF	TGTGCCACCAGCAGAGGACTAGCGGGGTACACCGGGGAGCTGTTTTTT
many	TRBV2	TRBJ2-7	NA	CASIYYEQYF	TGTGCCAGCATTTATTACGAGCAGTACTTC
NA	TRBV7-9	TRBJ1-1	TRBD1	CASSLNRGKTEAFF	TGTGCCAGCAGCTTAAACAGGGGAAAAACTGAAGCTTTCTTT
many	TRBV6-1	TRBJ2-2	TRBD1	CASSAGTGNGELFF	TGTGCCAGCAGTGCCGGGACAGGGAACGGGGAGCTGTTTTTT
NA	TRBV20-1	TRBJ2-1	TRBD2	CSALPGGRAYNEQFF	TGCAGTGCCCTCCCGGGCGGGAGGGCCTATAATGAGCAGTTCTTC
NA	TRBV24-1	TRBJ2-2	NA	CATSRGANSNTGELFF	TGTGCCACCAGCAGGGGGGCCAATTCGAACACCGGGGAGCTGTTTTTT
many	TRBV6-5	TRBJ1-5	NA	CASSYSARQPQHF	TGTGCCAGCAGTTACTCGGCCAGACAGCCCCAGCATTTT
NA	TRBV18	TRBJ2-7	NA	CASSPQNGEQYF	TGTGCCAGCTCACCGCAAAACGGTGAGCAGTACTTC
NA	TRBV14	TRBJ2-7	TRBD1	CASSKGATYEQYF	TGTGCCAGTAGCAAGGGGGCCACCTACGAGCAGTACTTC
NA	TRBV9	TRBJ2-3	NA	CANKGDSVWDTQYF	TGTGCCAACAAGGGGGACTCCGTCTGGGATACGCAGTATTTT
many	TRBV12-3/TRBV12-4	TRBJ2-1	NA	CASAGVEQFF	TGTGCCAGCGCAGGGGTTGAGCAGTTCTTC